Presented here are 6 T cell receptor beta chains from one specimen sequenced in a study of Ad26.COV2.S vaccination and SARS-CoV-2 variants. Sequencing was performed with immunoSEQ multiplex PCR; in TCRdb, only in-frame clones are kept and a portion is missing. This sample yields 450,000 to 550,000 clones, of which about nine tenths are seen a single time; 1.7% belongs to the top ten. Treatment here: 15 to 20 received Ad26.COV2.S at low or high dose, single or two shots; about five received placebo; per-sample allocation not given. Sampling happened 63 days after the first vaccine or placebo injection. The source was peripheral blood, collected in a trial of Ad26.COV2.S vaccine versus placebo. Source of these receptors: a person aged 18-65 years who received the Ad26.COV2.S COVID-19 vaccine or a placebo.

This chain uses TRBV14 with TRBJ1-5, with no clear D. Trimming removed 1 base from V and 3 bases from J, with 16 bases in between. The CDR3 length is 17 residues. The germline V gene has CDR1 SGHDN and CDR2 FVKESK. In nucleotides, the CDR3 is TGTGCCAGCAGCCAAGGTTCTTTTCCCAGGAACAATCAGCCCCAGCATTTT. Amino acids: CASSQGSFPRNNQPQHF.

V and J are TRBV28 and TRBJ2-7; D perhaps matches TRBD2 (5 bases). The CDR3 has 14 residues. The V end was cut by 3 bases, the J end by 0 bases, with 9 bases between. The V gene's germline CDR1 is MDHEN and CDR2 SYDVKM. The CDR3 region is CASSFRGDSYEQYF. The CDR3 DNA is TGTGCCAGCAGTTTTCGGGGAGACTCCTACGAGCAGTACTTC.

Points on this clone: Other DNA variants within this sample encode the same CDR3. This chain links TRBV20-1 with TRBJ1-1; D call uncertain. With 3 bases removed from V and 5 bases from J, the gap between germline ends came to 7 bases. CDR1 DFQATT and CDR2 SNEGSKA come from the germline V gene (reference sequence). The CDR3 length is 11 residues. CDR3 DNA sequence: TGCAGTGCTAGTCGAGGGACTGAAGCTTTCTTT. It specifies CSASRGTEAFF.

J is TRBJ2-7 and V is TRBV18; D perhaps matches TRBD1 (6 bases). The V gene lost 2 bases and the J gene lost 2 bases, with 16 bases spanning the gap. CDR1 KGHSH and CDR2 LQKENI come from the germline V gene. The CDR3 is made up of 16 amino acids. CDR3 sequence (DNA): TGTGCCAGCTCACCAGCCGACAGGACAGACGCCTACGAGCAGTACTTC. Residues: CASSPADRTDAYEQYF.

The chain couples TRBV5-1 to TRBJ1-1; D is uncertain. This CDR3 is 16 amino acids long. From germline, CDR1 is SGHRS and CDR2 YFSETQ. Trimming stripped 0 bases from V and 7 bases from J, with 19 bases between. The CDR3 region is CASSLAVAGLGDEAFF. The DNA of the CDR3 is TGCGCCAGCAGCTTGGCCGTAGCAGGTTTGGGAGATGAAGCTTTCTTT. The full variable domain, rest sourced from reference TRBV5-1 and TRBJ1-1, is KAGVTQTPRYLIKTRGQQVTLSCSPISGHRSVSWYQQTPGQGLQFLFEYFSETQRNKGNFPGRFSGRQFSNSRSEMNVSTLELGDSALYLCASSLAVAGLGDEAFFGQGTRLTVV.

This chain connects TRBV5-6 to TRBJ1-2; D unresolved. The length of the CDR3 is 16 residues. Germline-derived CDR1 and CDR2 are SGHDT and YYEEEE. V was clipped by 0 bases and J by 3 bases, with 15 bases between them. In DNA, the CDR3 is TGTGCCAGCAGCTTGGGCGGCGCGGCCTTTCACTATGGCTACACCTTC. Encoded protein: CASSLGGAAFHYGYTF.